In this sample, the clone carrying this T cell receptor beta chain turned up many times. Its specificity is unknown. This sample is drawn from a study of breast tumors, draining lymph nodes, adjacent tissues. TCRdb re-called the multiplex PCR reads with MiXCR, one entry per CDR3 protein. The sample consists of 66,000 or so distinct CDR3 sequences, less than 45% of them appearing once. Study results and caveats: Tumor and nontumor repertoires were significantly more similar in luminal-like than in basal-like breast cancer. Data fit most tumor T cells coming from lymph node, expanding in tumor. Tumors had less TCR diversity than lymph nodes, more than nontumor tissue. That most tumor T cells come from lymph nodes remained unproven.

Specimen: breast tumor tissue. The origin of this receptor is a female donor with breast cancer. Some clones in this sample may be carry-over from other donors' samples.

The CDR3 reads CASSGGQGAFYEQYF. CDR3 coding DNA: TGCGCCAGCAGCGGGGGACAGGGGGCTTTCTACGAGCAGTACTTC. This chain uses TRBV5-1 with TRBJ2-7; 12 bases map to TRBD1. Germline V CDR1 and CDR2: SGHRS, YFSETQ. V was clipped by 4 bases and J by 3 bases; unmatched bases: 5. There are 15 residues in the CDR3.